This is a list of T cell receptor beta chains from one sample in a study of blood T cell repertoires in COVID-19. TCRdb's copy holds only in-frame clones and misses some; the assay was immunoSEQ multiplex PCR. The table includes 150,000 or so clones, approximately 88% detected once. Sequencing was performed on PBMCs or T cells enriched from blood (not recorded which). These receptors were obtained from a woman under 40 with acute COVID-19. Both conserved end residues are part of each CDR3. The D gene is left open where the match is weak. For some rows the clone size is stated as once, few or many, or as a class when expanded; others skip it.

>-|-|TRBV18|TRBJ1-3
CASFNQRQSGNTIYF
TGTGCCAGCTTCAACCAGAGGCAAAGCGGAAACACCATATATTTT
>few|TRBD1|TRBV6-2/TRBV6-3|TRBJ2-3
CASSPGTGADTQYF
TGTGCCAGCAGTCCGGGGACAGGGGCAGATACGCAGTATTTT
>-|-|TRBV28|TRBJ1-6
CASSLTRSPLHF
TGTGCCAGCAGTTTGACTAGATCACCCCTCCACTTT
>-|-|TRBV29-1|TRBJ2-3
CSAKGVGESHF
TGCAGCGCAAAAGGAGTAGGCGAATCCCATTTT
>-|-|TRBV5-5|TRBJ2-7
CASSLVGAEQYF
TGTGCCAGCAGCTTGGTTGGGGCAGAGCAGTACTTC
>once|TRBD1|TRBV6-6|TRBJ1-2
CASSYSGQGTYGYTF
TGTGCCAGCAGTTACTCGGGACAGGGAACCTATGGCTACACCTTC
>-|-|TRBV5-1|TRBJ2-5
CASSLFTAKETQYF
TGCGCCAGCAGCTTGTTCACAGCTAAAGAGACCCAGTACTTC
>-|-|TRBV24-1|TRBJ1-2
CATSVSQISYGYTF
TGTGCCACCAGTGTCTCTCAGATTTCCTATGGCTACACCTTC
>-|TRBD2|TRBV11-3|TRBJ2-3
CASSYSGSSTDTQYF
TGTGCCAGCAGCTATAGCGGGAGTTCTACAGATACGCAGTATTTT
>-|TRBD1|TRBV5-4|TRBJ1-1
CAMIQGAVMNTEAFF
TGTGCCATGATACAGGGGGCGGTTATGAACACTGAAGCTTTCTTT
>-|-|TRBV6-5|TRBJ1-1
CASSYSKTGNTEAFF
TGTGCCAGCAGTTACTCAAAAACAGGAAACACTGAAGCTTTCTTT
>-|-|TRBV5-4|TRBJ1-1
CASSYSGADTEAFF
TGTGCCAGCAGCTACTCAGGGGCGGACACTGAAGCTTTCTTT
>-|TRBD1|TRBV28|TRBJ1-2
CASSPQGLGYTF
TGTGCCAGCAGTCCACAGGGGTTAGGCTACACCTTC
>few|-|TRBV4-3|TRBJ2-7
CASSQRWTSYEQYF
TGCGCCAGCAGCCAGCGCTGGACAAGCTACGAGCAGTACTTC
>many|TRBD1|TRBV19|TRBJ1-4
CASQNNRGEKLFF
TGTGCCAGTCAGAACAACAGGGGCGAAAAACTGTTTTTT
>-|-|TRBV28|TRBJ1-2
CASGYRVRGYTF
TGTGCCAGCGGGTACAGGGTCCGGGGCTACACCTTC
>-|TRBD2|TRBV30|TRBJ2-7
CAWVRLAGGYEQYF
TGTGCCTGGGTTAGACTAGCGGGAGGCTACGAGCAGTACTTC
>-|-|TRBV7-9|TRBJ1-1
CASSLNAGLGTEAFF
TGTGCCAGCAGCTTGAATGCAGGGTTGGGCACTGAAGCTTTCTTT
>-|-|TRBV4-2|TRBJ2-6
CASSPSPSGANVLTF
TGTGCCAGCAGCCCTAGCCCCTCTGGGGCCAACGTCCTGACTTTC
>once|TRBD2|TRBV11-2|TRBJ2-2
CASTPSPLAGNTGELFF
TGTGCCAGCACCCCTTCGCCTTTAGCGGGGAACACCGGGGAGCTGTTTTTT
>-|TRBD1|TRBV9|TRBJ1-4
CASSRGRTNEKLFF
TGTGCCAGCAGCAGGGGGCGAACTAATGAAAAACTGTTTTTT
>few|TRBD2|TRBV28|TRBJ2-1
CASSTSGRLPREEQFF
TGTGCCAGCTCGACTAGCGGGAGGCTTCCACGAGAAGAGCAGTTCTTC
>-|-|TRBV19|TRBJ1-5
CASSVTGYNQPQHF
TGTGCCAGTAGTGTGACAGGTTACAATCAGCCCCAGCATTTT
>-|-|TRBV10-3|TRBJ2-7
CAISEQSSYEQYF
TGTGCCATCAGCGAACAGAGCTCCTACGAGCAGTACTTC